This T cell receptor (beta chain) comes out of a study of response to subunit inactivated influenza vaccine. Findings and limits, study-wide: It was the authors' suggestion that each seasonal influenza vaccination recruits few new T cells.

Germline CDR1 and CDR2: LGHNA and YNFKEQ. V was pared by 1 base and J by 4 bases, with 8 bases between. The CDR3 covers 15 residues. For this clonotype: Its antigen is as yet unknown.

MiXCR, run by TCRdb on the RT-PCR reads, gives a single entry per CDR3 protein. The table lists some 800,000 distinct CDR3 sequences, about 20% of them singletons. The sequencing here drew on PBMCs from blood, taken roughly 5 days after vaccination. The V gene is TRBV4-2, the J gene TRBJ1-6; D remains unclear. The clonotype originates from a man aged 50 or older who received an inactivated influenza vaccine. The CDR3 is CASSQGANYNSPLHF. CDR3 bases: TGTGCCAGCAGCCAAGGTGCAAATTATAATTCACCCCTCCACTTT.